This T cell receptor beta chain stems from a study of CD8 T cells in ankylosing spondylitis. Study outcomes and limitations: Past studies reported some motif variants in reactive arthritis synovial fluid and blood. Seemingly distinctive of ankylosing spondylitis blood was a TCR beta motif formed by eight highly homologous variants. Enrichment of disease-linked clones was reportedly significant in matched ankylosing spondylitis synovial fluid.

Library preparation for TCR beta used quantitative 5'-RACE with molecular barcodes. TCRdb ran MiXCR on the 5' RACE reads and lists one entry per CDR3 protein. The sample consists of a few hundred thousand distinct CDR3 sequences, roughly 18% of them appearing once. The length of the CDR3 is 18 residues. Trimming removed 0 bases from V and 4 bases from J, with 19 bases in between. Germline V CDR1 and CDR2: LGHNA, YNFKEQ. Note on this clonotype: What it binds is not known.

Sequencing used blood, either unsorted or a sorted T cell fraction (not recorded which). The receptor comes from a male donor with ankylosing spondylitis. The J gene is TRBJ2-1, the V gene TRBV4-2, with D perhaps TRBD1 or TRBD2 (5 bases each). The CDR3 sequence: CASSQDRGSSTRYNEQFF. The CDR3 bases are TGTGCCAGCAGCCAAGATCGGGGCTCCTCGACGAGGTACAATGAGCAGTTCTTC.